The entry below gives a single TCR beta chain sequence along with its context. Its target is unknown. In the PCR, 60 Vbeta and 13 Jbeta primers were used. The assay was immunoSEQ multiplex PCR, and TCRdb's table has in-frame clones only and misses some. The sample has some 160,000 clones, 65% to 85% seen once. This specimen comes from a study of cytomegalovirus exposure and HLA in healthy donors. General study points: Confirmation was obtained in vitro that a few CMV-associated chains are specific for CMV antigens. Associated with cytomegalovirus, according to the listing, were 150 to 200 TCR beta chains. The likely explanation for a cluster of highly shared sequence variants was sequencing artifact. According to an earlier analysis, most TCR beta V segments yielded productive rearrangements about 87% or about 30% of the time.

This CDR3 spans 14 amino acids. The germline V and J ends were trimmed by 3 bases and 0 bases, with 9 bases remaining between them. Germline V gene data show CDR1 as KGHSH and CDR2 as LQKENI. This sequence originates from a woman aged 40 to 50 in good health and CMV-seropositive. This chain links TRBV18 with TRBJ2-7; a possible D gene is TRBD1 (6 bases). The sequencing input was PBMCs. The CDR3 DNA reads TGTGCCAGCTCACCGAGGGGGAGCTCCTACGAGCAGTACTTC. It encodes CASSPRGSSYEQYF.